This T cell receptor beta chain originates from a study of radiotherapy plus CTLA-4 blockade in lung cancer. Study summary: Among enrolled patients, 15% to 20% responded and around 30% achieved disease control.

Focal radiation and CTLA-4 blockade (ipilimumab) were tested in chemo-refractory metastatic non-small-cell lung cancer patients. Data came from immunoSEQ multiplex PCR; TCRdb stores just in-frame clones and leaves some out. The top ten hold approximately 15% of the sample, which has 55,000 to 70,000 clones, roughly 80% seen once. The study's findings and limits: Researchers report tumor-derived TCR clones expanding in blood after radiotherapy plus ipilimumab. Among reported predictors of response, early blood T cell clone dynamics with interferon-beta performed best.

Germline CDR1 is ENHRY and CDR2 is SYGVKD. Trimming took 5 bases from V and 7 from J; bases not matched to a gene: 10. CDR3 length: 16 amino acids. A word on this clone: As yet, its antigen is unknown.

The starting material was peripheral blood, obtained from a patient treated with radiotherapy plus ipilimumab. J is TRBJ2-1 and V is TRBV10-3, with TRBD2 matching over 11 bases. The source is a human donor with non-small cell lung cancer who had a complete response to radiotherapy plus ipilimumab. The CDR3 loop reads CAISPITSGGLNEQFF. The DNA for the CDR3 is TGTGCCATCAGTCCCATCACTAGCGGGGGATTAAATGAGCAGTTCTTC.